This is a list of T cell receptor beta chains from one sample in a study of T-cell memory formation after mild COVID-19. TCRdb recomputed calls from the 5' RACE reads with MiXCR, one row per CDR3 protein. The sample holds 400,000 or so distinct CDR3 sequences, more than 20% seen once. The sample was PBMCs or a T cell subset sorted from them (not recorded which). Receptors were obtained from an adult woman who had mild COVID-19 (a few samples of this study predate the infection). Cell type and time point are not known. Both conserved end residues are part of each CDR3. Fields, in order: J gene, V gene, clone size, D gene, CDR3 protein, CDR3 DNA. D genes are given only for firm matches. The listing skips clone size in some rows; elsewhere it reads once, few, many or a size class.

J gene: TRBJ2-6; V gene: TRBV14; clone size: .; D gene: .; CDR3 protein: CASSQDRTAYSGANVLTF; CDR3 DNA: TGTGCCAGCAGCCAGGATAGGACAGCTTACTCTGGGGCCAACGTCCTGACTTTC
J gene: TRBJ1-4; V gene: TRBV2; clone size: once; D gene: .; CDR3 protein: CASSVRVANEKLFF; CDR3 DNA: TGTGCCAGCAGTGTGAGGGTAGCGAATGAAAAACTGTTTTTT
J gene: TRBJ2-5; V gene: TRBV12-3/TRBV12-4; clone size: .; D gene: .; CDR3 protein: CASTFSKETQYF; CDR3 DNA: TGTGCCAGCACCTTCTCCAAAGAGACCCAGTACTTC
J gene: TRBJ2-7; V gene: TRBV7-9; clone size: few; D gene: .; CDR3 protein: CASSSPGTGTYEQYF; CDR3 DNA: TGTGCCAGCAGCTCCCCCGGGACGGGGACCTACGAGCAGTACTTC
J gene: TRBJ2-1; V gene: TRBV3-1; clone size: .; D gene: TRBD1; CDR3 protein: CASSQEARDRGLHNEQFF; CDR3 DNA: TGTGCCAGCAGCCAAGAAGCCCGGGACAGGGGTTTACACAATGAGCAGTTCTTC
J gene: TRBJ1-2; V gene: TRBV4-1; clone size: few; D gene: .; CDR3 protein: CASSQEQAPNYGYTF; CDR3 DNA: TGCGCCAGCAGCCAAGAACAGGCTCCTAACTATGGCTACACCTTC
J gene: TRBJ2-7; V gene: TRBV7-2; clone size: few; D gene: .; CDR3 protein: CASSLVSSGGEQYF; CDR3 DNA: TGTGCCAGCAGCTTAGTTTCGAGCGGAGGAGAGCAGTACTTC
J gene: TRBJ2-7; V gene: TRBV4-2; clone size: .; D gene: .; CDR3 protein: CASSPRERSSYEQYF; CDR3 DNA: TGTGCCAGCAGCCCGCGGGAACGGAGCTCCTACGAGCAGTACTTC
J gene: TRBJ2-1; V gene: TRBV24-1; clone size: few; D gene: .; CDR3 protein: CATSPSGQTGEQFF; CDR3 DNA: TGTGCCACCAGCCCTTCGGGGCAGACCGGCGAGCAGTTCTTC
J gene: TRBJ2-1; V gene: TRBV7-9; clone size: few; D gene: TRBD2; CDR3 protein: CASSSEGLAGAEQFF; CDR3 DNA: TGTGCCAGCAGCTCGGAGGGACTAGCGGGAGCTGAGCAGTTCTTC
J gene: TRBJ2-5; V gene: TRBV18; clone size: few; D gene: TRBD2; CDR3 protein: CASSPTPPSGGALETQYF; CDR3 DNA: TGTGCCAGCTCACCGACTCCCCCTAGCGGGGGGGCGTTGGAGACCCAGTACTTC
J gene: TRBJ1-1; V gene: TRBV14; clone size: .; D gene: .; CDR3 protein: CASSLHLTQGAEAFF; CDR3 DNA: TGTGCCAGCAGCCTACACTTGACCCAGGGCGCTGAAGCTTTCTTT
J gene: TRBJ2-5; V gene: TRBV6-6; clone size: .; D gene: .; CDR3 protein: CATGVVIPGKETQYF; CDR3 DNA: TGTGCCACGGGGGTGGTCATTCCAGGAAAAGAGACCCAGTACTTC